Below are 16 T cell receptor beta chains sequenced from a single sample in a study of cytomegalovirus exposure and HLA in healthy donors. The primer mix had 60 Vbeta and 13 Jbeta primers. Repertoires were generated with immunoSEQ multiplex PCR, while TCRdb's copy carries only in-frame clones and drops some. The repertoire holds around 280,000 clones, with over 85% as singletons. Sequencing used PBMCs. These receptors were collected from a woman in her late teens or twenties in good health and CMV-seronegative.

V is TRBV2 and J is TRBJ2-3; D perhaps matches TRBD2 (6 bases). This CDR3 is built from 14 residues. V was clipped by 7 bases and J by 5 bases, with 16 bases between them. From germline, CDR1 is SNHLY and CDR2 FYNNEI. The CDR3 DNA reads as TGTGCCAGCACCCGACGGGACTCAGGAGATACGCAGTATTTT. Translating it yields CASTRRDSGDTQYF.

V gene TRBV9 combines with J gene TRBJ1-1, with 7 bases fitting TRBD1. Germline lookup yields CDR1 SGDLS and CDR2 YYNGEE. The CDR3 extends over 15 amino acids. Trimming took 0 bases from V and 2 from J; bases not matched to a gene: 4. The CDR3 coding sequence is TGTGCCAGCAGCGTAGGAGGGACAGCAAACACTGAAGCTTTCTTT. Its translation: CASSVGGTANTEAFF.

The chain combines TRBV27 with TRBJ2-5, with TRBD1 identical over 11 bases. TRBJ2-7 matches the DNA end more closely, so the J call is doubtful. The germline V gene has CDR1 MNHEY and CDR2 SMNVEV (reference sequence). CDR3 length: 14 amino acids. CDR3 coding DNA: TGTGCCAGCAGTTTCGGGGACAGGGGGTACGAGCAGTACTTC. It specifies CASSFGDRGYEQYF.

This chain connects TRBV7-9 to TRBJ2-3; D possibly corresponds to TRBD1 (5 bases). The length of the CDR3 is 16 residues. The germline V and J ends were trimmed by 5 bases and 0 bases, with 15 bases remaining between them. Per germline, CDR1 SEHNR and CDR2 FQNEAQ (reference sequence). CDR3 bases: TGTGCCAGCAGCCGGACAAAGACCCCTAGCACAGATACGCAGTATTTT. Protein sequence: CASSRTKTPSTDTQYF.

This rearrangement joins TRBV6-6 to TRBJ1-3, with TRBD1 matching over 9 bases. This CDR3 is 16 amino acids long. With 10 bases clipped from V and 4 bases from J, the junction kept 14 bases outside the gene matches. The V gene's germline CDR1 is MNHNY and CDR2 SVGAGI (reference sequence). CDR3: CAKRDRVPRWGNTIYF. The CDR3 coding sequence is TGTGCCAAACGGGACAGGGTCCCACGGTGGGGAAACACCATATATTTT.

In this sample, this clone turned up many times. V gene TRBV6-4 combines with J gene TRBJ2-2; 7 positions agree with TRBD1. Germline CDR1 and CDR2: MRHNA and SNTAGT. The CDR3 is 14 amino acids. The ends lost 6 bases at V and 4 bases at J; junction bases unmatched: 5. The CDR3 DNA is TGTGCCAGCAGCGAGGGGACAGCCACCGGGGAGCTGTTTTTT. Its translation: CASSEGTATGELFF.

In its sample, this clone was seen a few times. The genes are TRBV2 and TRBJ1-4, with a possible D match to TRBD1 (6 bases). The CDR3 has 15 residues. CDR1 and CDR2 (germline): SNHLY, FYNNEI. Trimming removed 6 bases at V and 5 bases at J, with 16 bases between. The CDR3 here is CASRRLTGSNEKLFF. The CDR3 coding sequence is TGTGCCAGCAGACGCTTGACAGGTTCCAATGAAAAACTGTTTTTT.

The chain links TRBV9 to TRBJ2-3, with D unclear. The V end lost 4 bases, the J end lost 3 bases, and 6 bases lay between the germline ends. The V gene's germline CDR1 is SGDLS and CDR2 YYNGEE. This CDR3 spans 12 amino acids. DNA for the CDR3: TGTGCCAGCAGCCCCGGGACAGATACGCAGTATTTT. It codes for CASSPGTDTQYF. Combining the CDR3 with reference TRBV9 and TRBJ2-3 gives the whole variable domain DSGVTQTPKHLITATGQRVTLRCSPRSGDLSVYWYQQSLDQGLQFLIQYYNGEERAKGNILERFSAQQFPDLHSELNLSSLELGDSALYFCASSPGTDTQYFGPGTRLTVL.

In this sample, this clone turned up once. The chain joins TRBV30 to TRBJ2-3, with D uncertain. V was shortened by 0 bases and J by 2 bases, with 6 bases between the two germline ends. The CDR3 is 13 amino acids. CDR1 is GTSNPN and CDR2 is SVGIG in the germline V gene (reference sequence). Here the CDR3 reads CAWSVLITDTQYF. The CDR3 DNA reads TGTGCCTGGAGTGTTCTAATCACAGATACGCAGTATTTT.

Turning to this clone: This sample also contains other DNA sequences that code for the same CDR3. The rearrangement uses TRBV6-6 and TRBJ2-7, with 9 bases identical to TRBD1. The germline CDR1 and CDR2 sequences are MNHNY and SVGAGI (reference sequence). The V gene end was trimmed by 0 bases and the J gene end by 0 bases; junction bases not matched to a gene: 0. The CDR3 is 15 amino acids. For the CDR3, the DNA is TGTGCCAGCAGTTACTCGGGACAGGGCTCCTACGAGCAGTACTTC. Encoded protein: CASSYSGQGSYEQYF.

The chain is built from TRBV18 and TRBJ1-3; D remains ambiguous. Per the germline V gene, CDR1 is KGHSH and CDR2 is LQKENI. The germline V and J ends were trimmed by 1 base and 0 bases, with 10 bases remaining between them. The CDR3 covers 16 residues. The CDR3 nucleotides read TGTGCCAGCTCACCACTTGGCAGCGGCTCTGGAAACACCATATATTTT. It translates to CASSPLGSGSGNTIYF.

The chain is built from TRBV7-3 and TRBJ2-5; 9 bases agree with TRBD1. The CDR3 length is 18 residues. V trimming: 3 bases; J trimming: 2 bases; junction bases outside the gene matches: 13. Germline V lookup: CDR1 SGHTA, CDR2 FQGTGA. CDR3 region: CASSFRGEGTGPQETQYF. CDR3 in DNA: TGTGCCAGCAGCTTTCGTGGAGAGGGGACAGGGCCTCAAGAGACCCAGTACTTC.

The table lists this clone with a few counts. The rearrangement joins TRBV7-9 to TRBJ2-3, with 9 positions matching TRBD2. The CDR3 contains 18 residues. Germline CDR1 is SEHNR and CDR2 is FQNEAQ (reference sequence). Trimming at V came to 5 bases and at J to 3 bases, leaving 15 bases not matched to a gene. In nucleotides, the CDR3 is TGTGCCAGCAGCCCCCAGTTGTTAGCGGGGGAAGGAACAGATACGCAGTATTTT. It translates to CASSPQLLAGEGTDTQYF. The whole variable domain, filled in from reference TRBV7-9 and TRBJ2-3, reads DTGVSQNPRHKITKRGQNVTFRCDPISEHNRLYWYRQTLGQGPEFLTYFQNEAQLEKSRLLSDRFSAERPKGSFSTLEIQRTEQGDSAMYLCASSPQLLAGEGTDTQYFGPGTRLTVL.

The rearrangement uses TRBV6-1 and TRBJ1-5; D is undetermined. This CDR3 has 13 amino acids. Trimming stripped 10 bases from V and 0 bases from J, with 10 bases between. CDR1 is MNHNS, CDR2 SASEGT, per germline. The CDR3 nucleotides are TGTGCCACCCAAGAGGATAGCAATCAGCCCCAGCATTTT. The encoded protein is CATQEDSNQPQHF.

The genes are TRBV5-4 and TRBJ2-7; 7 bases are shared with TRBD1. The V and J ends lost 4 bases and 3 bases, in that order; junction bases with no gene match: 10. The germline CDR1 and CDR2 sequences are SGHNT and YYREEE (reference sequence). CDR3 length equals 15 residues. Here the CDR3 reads CASSLGQEPFYEQYF. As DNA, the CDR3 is TGTGCCAGCAGCCTTGGACAGGAGCCCTTCTACGAGCAGTACTTC.

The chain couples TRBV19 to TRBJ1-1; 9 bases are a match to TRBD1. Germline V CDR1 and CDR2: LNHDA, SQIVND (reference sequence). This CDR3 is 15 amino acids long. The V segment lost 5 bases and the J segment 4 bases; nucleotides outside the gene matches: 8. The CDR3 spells CASSPTGGMGTEAFF. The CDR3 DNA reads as TGTGCCAGTAGTCCAACAGGGGGCATGGGCACTGAAGCTTTCTTT.